Given below is one TCR beta chain in context. Replicate PCRs from sorted subsets contained around 200 ng DNA, which is 31,000 or so T cell genomes. Sequenced by immunoSEQ multiplex PCR; TCRdb stores in-frame clones only, minus some. The sample lists 2,500,000 or so clones, less than 95% occurring once. The sample belongs to a study of shared clonotypes between healthy human individuals. The wider study: For every donor, three CD4 naive, three CD4 memory, two CD8 naive and one CD8 memory plates were used.

Trimming left V 10 bases short and J 4 bases short, with 13 bases between. Germline V gene lookup returns CDR1 MDHEN and CDR2 SYDVKM. CDR3 length: 12 residues. The source material was naive CD4+ T cells from PBMCs. As to subset: CD45RA+ positively selected. This chain uses TRBV28 with TRBJ1-1, with D tentatively TRBD1 (5 bases). This receptor was taken from a man aged 18 to 30 in good health. Some clones in this sample may be carry-over from other donors' samples. The CDR3: CATQVGGTEAFF. The CDR3, as DNA: TGTGCCACTCAAGTCGGGGGCACTGAAGCTTTCTTT.